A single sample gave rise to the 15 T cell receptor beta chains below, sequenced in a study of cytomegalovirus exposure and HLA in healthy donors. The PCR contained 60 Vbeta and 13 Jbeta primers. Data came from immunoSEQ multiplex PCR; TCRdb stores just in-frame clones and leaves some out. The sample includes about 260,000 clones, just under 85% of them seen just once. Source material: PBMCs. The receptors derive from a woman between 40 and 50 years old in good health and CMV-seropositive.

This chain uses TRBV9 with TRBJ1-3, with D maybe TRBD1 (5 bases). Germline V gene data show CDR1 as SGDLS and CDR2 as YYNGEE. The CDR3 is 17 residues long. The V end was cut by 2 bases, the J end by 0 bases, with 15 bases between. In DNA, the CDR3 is TGTGCCAGCAGCGTGGGGCAGGGTGGGGCCTCTGGAAACACCATATATTTT. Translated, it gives CASSVGQGGASGNTIYF.

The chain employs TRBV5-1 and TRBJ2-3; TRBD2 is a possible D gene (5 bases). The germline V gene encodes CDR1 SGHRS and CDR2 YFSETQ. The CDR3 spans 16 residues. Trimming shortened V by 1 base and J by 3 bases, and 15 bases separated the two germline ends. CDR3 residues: CASSLTAQRVTDTQYF. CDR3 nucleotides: TGCGCCAGCAGCTTGACAGCACAGAGGGTGACAGATACGCAGTATTTT.

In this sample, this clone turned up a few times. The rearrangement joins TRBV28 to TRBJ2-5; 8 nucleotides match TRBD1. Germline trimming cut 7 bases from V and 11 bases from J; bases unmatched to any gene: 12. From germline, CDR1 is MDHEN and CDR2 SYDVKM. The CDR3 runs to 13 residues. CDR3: CASTVGQAFQQYF. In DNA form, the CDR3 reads TGTGCCAGCACCGTGGGACAGGCGTTTCAGCAGTACTTC. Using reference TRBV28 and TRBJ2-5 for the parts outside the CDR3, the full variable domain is DVKVTQSSRYLVKRTGEKVFLECVQDMDHENMFWYRQDPGLGLRLIYFSYDVKMKEKGDIPEGYSVSREKKERFSLILESASTNQTSMYLCASTVGQAFQQYFGPGTRLLVL.

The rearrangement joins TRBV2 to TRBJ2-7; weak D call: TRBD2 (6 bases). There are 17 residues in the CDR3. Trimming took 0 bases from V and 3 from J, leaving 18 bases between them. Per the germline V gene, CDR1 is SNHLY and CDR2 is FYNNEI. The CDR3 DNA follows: TGTGCCAGCAGTGAAGCGCTTCGGGGGACTGGGGGCTACGAGCAGTACTTC. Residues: CASSEALRGTGGYEQYF.

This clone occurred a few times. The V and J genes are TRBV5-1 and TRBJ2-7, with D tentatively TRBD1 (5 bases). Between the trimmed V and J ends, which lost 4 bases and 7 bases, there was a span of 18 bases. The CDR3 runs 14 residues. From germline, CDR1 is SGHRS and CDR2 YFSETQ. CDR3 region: CASSVTRLQEEQYF. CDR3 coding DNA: TGCGCCAGCAGCGTGACAAGGTTACAGGAGGAGCAGTACTTC.

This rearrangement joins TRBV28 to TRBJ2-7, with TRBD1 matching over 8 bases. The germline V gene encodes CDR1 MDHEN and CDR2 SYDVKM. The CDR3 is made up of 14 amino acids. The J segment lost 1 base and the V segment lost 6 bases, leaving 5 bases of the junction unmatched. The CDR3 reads CASSLGQASYEQYF. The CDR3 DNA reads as TGTGCCAGCAGCTTGGGACAGGCGTCCTACGAGCAGTACTTC.

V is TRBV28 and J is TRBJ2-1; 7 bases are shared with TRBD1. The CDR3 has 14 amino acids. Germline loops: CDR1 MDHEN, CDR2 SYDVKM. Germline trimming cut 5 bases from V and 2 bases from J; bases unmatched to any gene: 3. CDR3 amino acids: CASSLGTAYNEQFF. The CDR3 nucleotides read TGTGCCAGCAGTCTAGGGACAGCCTACAATGAGCAGTTCTTC.

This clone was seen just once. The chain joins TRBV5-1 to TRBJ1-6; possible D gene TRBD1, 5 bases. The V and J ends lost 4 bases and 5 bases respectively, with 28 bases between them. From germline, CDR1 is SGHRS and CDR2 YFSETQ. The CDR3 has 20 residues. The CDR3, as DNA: TGCGCCAGCAGCCCATGGGGTGGCGGGGCCTCAATCTCAAATAATTCACCCCTCCACTTT. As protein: CASSPWGGGASISNNSPLHF. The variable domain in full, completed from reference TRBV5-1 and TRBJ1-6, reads KAGVTQTPRYLIKTRGQQVTLSCSPISGHRSVSWYQQTPGQGLQFLFEYFSETQRNKGNFPGRFSGRQFSNSRSEMNVSTLELGDSALYLCASSPWGGGASISNNSPLHFGNGTRLTVT.

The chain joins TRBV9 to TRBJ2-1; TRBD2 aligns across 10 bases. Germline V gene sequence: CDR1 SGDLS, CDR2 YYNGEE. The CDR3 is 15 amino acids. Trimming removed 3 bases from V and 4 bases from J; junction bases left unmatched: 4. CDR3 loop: CASSASGSWYNEQFF. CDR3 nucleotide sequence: TGTGCCAGCAGCGCTAGCGGGAGCTGGTACAATGAGCAGTTCTTC.

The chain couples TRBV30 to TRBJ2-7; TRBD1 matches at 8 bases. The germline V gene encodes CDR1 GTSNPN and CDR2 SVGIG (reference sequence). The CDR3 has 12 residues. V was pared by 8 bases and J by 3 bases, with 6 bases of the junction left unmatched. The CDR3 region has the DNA TGTGCCGTCGGGACAGGAGGCTACGAGCAGTACTTC. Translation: CAVGTGGYEQYF.

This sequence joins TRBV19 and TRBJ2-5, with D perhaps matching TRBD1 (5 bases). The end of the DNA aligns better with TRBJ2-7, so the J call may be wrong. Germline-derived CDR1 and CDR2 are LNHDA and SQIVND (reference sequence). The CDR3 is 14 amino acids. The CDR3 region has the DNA TGTGCCAGTAGTATAGGGTACAGGACCTACGAGCAGTACTTC. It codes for CASSIGYRTYEQYF.

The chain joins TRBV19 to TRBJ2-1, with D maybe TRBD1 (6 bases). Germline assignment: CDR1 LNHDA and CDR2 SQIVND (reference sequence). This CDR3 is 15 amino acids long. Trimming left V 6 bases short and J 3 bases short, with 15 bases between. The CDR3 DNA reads TGTGCCAGTAGAGAGACAGGATCTTACTACAATGAGCAGTTCTTC. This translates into CASRETGSYYNEQFF.

The CDR3 sequence: CAISEHSGDTQYF. CDR3 coding DNA: TGTGCCATCAGTGAACACTCCGGGGATACGCAGTATTTT. The J gene is TRBJ2-3, the V gene TRBV10-3; D gene uncertain. Germline V gives CDR1 ENHRY, CDR2 SYGVKD. This CDR3 has 13 amino acids. Trimming cost V 3 bases and J 6 bases, with 10 bases left between them.

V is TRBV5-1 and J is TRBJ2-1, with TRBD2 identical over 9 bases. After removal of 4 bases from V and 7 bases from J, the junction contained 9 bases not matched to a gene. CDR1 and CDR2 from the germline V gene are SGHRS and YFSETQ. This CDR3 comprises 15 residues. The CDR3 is CASSPTSGASNEQFF. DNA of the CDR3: TGCGCCAGCAGCCCGACTAGCGGCGCATCAAATGAGCAGTTCTTC.

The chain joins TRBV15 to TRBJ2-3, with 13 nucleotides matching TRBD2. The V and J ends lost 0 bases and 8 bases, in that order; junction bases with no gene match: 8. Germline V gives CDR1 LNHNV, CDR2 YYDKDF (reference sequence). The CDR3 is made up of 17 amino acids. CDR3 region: CATSRELAGGLGGTQYF. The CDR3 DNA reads TGTGCCACCAGCAGAGAACTAGCGGGAGGGCTGGGCGGTACGCAGTATTTT.